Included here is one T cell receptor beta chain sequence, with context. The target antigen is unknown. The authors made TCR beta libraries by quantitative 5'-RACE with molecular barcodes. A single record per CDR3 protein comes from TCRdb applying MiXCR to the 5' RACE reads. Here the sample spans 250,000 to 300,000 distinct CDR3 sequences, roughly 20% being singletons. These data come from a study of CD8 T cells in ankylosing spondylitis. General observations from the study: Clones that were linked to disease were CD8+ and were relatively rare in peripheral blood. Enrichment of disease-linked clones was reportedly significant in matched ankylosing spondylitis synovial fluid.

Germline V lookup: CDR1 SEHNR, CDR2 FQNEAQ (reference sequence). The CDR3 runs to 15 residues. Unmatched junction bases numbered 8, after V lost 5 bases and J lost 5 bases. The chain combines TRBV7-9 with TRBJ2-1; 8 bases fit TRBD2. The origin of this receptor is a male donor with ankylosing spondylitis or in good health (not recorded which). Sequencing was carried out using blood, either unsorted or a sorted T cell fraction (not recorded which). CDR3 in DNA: TGTGCCAGCAGCCTCCATCCGGGGGGGAACAATGAGCAGTTCTTC. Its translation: CASSLHPGGNNEQFF.